Given below is one T cell receptor beta chain in context. Its antigen remains undetermined. Base-call qualities are not available, and no considerably larger clone is one nucleotide away. This entry belongs to a study of Graves' ophthalmopathy and Graves' hyperthyroidism (dated by TCRdb to 2016 to 2018). Regarding the complete study: Peripheral blood was collected at initial diagnosis, before any treatment. T-cell repertoires of thyroid tissue and blood were compared in six hyperthyroidism patients. A discovery set of 100 patients (43 ophthalmopathy, approximately 58 stable hyperthyroidism) was enrolled to explore V-J signatures distinguishing ophthalmopathy from hyperthyroidism. In total, 135 blood samples were TCR-sequenced: under 45 ophthalmopathy, some 75 hyperthyroidism and roughly 17 hyperthyroidism-to-ophthalmopathy patients. After sampling, hyperthyroidism patients received methimazole starting at 30 mg daily, and ophthalmopathy patients received high-dose intravenous methylprednisolone. An independent validation cohort was composed of around 19 hyperthyroidism patients and approximately 15 patients who later progressed from hyperthyroidism to ophthalmopathy. The study used TCR beta repertoire signatures to distinguish Graves' ophthalmopathy from Graves' hyperthyroidism and to predict progression to ophthalmopathy. The 75 to 100 discovery patients were randomly divided into training and test sets at a 7:3 ratio.

The ophthalmopathy patients had moderately to severely active disease, with a Clinical Activity Score of 3 or higher, a NOSPECS grade of 4 or higher, and a disease duration of less than 3 months. Patients with other autoimmune diseases, uncontrolled infections, pregnancy or lactation were excluded from the study. Diagnosis was based on clinical symptoms, serum thyroxine, TRAb, thyroid ultrasound and orbital computed tomography. Using Ficoll-Paque density gradient centrifugation, PBMCs were isolated from less than 13 ml of fresh peripheral blood. Total RNA was extracted with Trizol reagent and quality-checked on an Agilent 2100 Bioanalyzer. Here is what the overall study found, with its caveats: In cross-validation, the 13-signature model distinguished ophthalmopathy from stable hyperthyroidism with around 90% sensitivity and 81.08% specificity, while in the test set the corresponding values were about 80% and 75%. Most expanded thyroid clonotypes with a frequency above 0.001 also appeared in blood, which suggests that blood repertoires may reflect the immune response in the thyroid. In validation, the model predicted ophthalmopathy progression with more than 70% sensitivity and roughly 72% specificity; about a dozen predicted patients were CT-confirmed with GO in a median of about 6.2 months. No statistical method was used to set the sample size in advance, and the investigators knew which group each participant was assigned to.

Trimming at the junction amounts to 4 bases on V and 6 bases on J, and the germline ends lie 9 bases apart. The CDR3 covers 12 residues, taking in both the cysteine and the phenylalanine. Only CDR3 DNA is held: 36 bases, read in frame from base 1. The germline V gene encodes CDR1 MNHNS and CDR2 SASEGT. For repertoire sequencing, TCR beta CDR3 regions were amplified from RNA transcripts. A first-round RT-PCR used HTBI primers with the Qiagen OneStep RT-PCR kit, followed by a second-round multiplex PCR, size selection and purification. Sequencing of the libraries was carried out on an Illumina HiSeq2000 in paired-end mode with 100 bp reads. Under the source paper's analysis protocol: SOAPnuke was used for read processing, and reads with adapters, uncalled bases, a mean Phred below 15, or no exact constant-primer or identifier match were discarded. COPE v1.2.5 was used to merge the high-quality paired reads. Unique nucleotide sequences were defined as clonotypes and aligned to IMGT TRB V, D and J references using MiTCR v1.1. The analysis was limited to V-J combinations with a frequency above 0.0001, which together covered 99.2% of repertoires. A TCR clonal expansion and chaos score per V-J combination was defined as the ratio of F50 clonal expansion to chaos observed in the TCRdist matrix. Welch's t-statistics and random forest were used to reduce the features to about a dozen V-J combinations, which were then used as input to a naive Bayes classifier. The Morisita-Horn index was used to measure how similar the thyroid and blood repertoires were. TCRdb reprocessing: public reads trimmed at Q25 with fastp, clones called with MiXCR, in-frame beta chains kept. CDR3 protein sequences are deduplicated, and each keeps its most common genes and DNA. The V and J calls reflect TCRdb's pipeline rather than the authors' work. Here the sample has about 220,000 distinct CDR3 sequences; 20% to 25% occur a single time. The ten most abundant clones make up roughly 39% of the sample.

The specimen sequenced was peripheral blood. Recombination linked TRBV6-1 to TRBJ1-2, with no confident D gene call. This TCR was sampled from a woman aged 45-65 years with Graves' ophthalmopathy. Donor details come from another sample of the same person, matched by shared clones. CDR3 reads: CASSGSLHGYTF. In nucleotide form, the sequence is TGTGCCAGCAGTGGATCGCTCCATGGCTACACCTTC.